This TCR beta chain is drawn from a study of blood T cell repertoires in COVID-19 (dated by TCRdb to 2018 to 2020). For context, the study as a whole: Collaborator samples came from the United States, Italy and Spain and covered acute and convalescent phases of COVID-19. The samples were drawn from two sources: the first 160 participants of the ongoing ImmuneRACE study, and fewer than 1,500 subjects contributed by 6 global collaborators. The repertoires were released in a freely available public database meant as a resource for research on the immune response to SARS-CoV-2. The dataset comprised deeply sampled blood TCRbeta repertoires from subjects exposed to, actively infected with, or recovered from COVID-19. Where available, HLA class I and class II types were taken from metadata supplied by the sample provider and were not determined by assay-based typing. The prospective study material was composed of cDNA or gDNA derived from T cells, B-cell-depleted T cells, or PBMCs. Sample metadata almost always included a de-identified subject ID, COVID-19 status, age in years and sex.

Of note for this clone: This receptor's antigen is unknown. At one end, the junction sequence differs from germline, possibly due to a read error.

The full study reports these points: The quantity of clinical and demographic metadata differed by source and by participant and was supplied without curation.

TCRbeta CDR3 regions were amplified from genomic DNA using the immunoSEQ Assay, a bias-controlled multiplex PCR. Under the source paper's analysis protocol: Within the assay, amplification of reference gene primers was used to estimate how many nucleated cells each sample contained. Sequence reads were collapsed and filtered to measure the absolute abundance of every unique TCRbeta CDR3 rearrangement. Productive Simpson clonality was computed per sample as the square root of Simpson's diversity index over productive rearrangements. Imported from immuneACCESS, the table was reduced by TCRdb to in-frame sequences with V and J called. These copies leave out some clones; in studies compared against another copy, an unresolved V gene accounts for under half, and the cause of the remainder is not known. V and J calls and clone size are copied from that table; D and trimming were computed from the DNA. Counted in this sample were 25,000 to 30,000 clones; 90% to 95% of them appeared once. The ten largest clones take up 0.83% of the sample.

At one collaborating source in Seattle, patients were enrolled during active infection and were followed longitudinally through the course of disease. Each collaborating institution followed its own protocols to collect whole blood in K2EDTA tubes. For TCRbeta analysis, collaborators shipped samples in one of three forms: frozen whole blood, isolated PBMCs, or DNA extracted from either of those sample types. The CDR3 holds 12 amino acids from the cysteine to the phenylalanine. Only CDR3 DNA is held: 36 bases, read in frame from base 1. CDR1 and CDR2, looked up from the germline V gene, are SNHLY and FYNNEI.

Recombination joined TRBV2 with TRBJ2-3, and 10 junctional nucleotides match TRBD2. The sample comprised peripheral blood. The source of this sequence is a woman aged 70-85 years with COVID-19, enrolled during active disease. The CDR3 protein is CASSQRLAGPEF. Here is the DNA: TGTGCCAGCAGTCAAAGACTAGCGGGTCCGGAGTTT.